This T cell receptor (beta chain) was obtained from a study (TCRdb year 2016). In the study overall: The research examined where HIV persistence comes from in people whose immune systems controlled HIV infection without treatment.

Receptor libraries were prepared by 5' RACE. TCRdb lists the instrument as Illumina HiSeq 2000. TCRdb handled the public reads itself, with Q25 trimming in fastp and clone calling in MiXCR, and kept productive beta chains. All rows with the same CDR3 protein become a single entry with the most common DNA and genes. The sample table shows about 1,300 distinct CDR3 sequences, and 6.5% to 9% are seen once. The top ten hold roughly 15% of the sample. This clonotype is judged medium-sized (0.01 to 0.1%). Its antigen is still unknown. No clone much larger than this one lies a single base away; base qualities are absent. Sequences were obtained from central memory T cells from blood PBMCs. The cell subset or site label here, explained by the study, means: central memory CD4+ T cells. The receptor comes from a male donor with HIV.

The CDR3 region has the sequence CAIQQTQETQYF. DNA sequence: TGTGCGATCCAGCAGACCCAAGAGACCCAGTACTTC. The chain uses TRBV15 and TRBJ2-5; the D gene cannot be resolved reliably. Sequences LNHNV (CDR1) and YYDKDF (CDR2) are obtained from the germline V gene (reference sequence). Spanning cysteine to phenylalanine, the CDR3 consists of 12 amino acids. Solely the CDR3 DNA is kept, with 36 bases framed from the first base.